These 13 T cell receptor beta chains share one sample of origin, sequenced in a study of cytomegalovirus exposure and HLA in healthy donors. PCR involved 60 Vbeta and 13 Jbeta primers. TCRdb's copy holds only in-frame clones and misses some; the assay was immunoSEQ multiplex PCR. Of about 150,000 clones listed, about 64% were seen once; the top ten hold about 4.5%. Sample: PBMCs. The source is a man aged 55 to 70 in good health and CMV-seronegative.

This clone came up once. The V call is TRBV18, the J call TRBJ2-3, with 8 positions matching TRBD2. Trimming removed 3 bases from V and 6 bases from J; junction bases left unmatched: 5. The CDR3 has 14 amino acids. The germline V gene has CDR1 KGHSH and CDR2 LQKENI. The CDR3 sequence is CASSPAGGKDTQYF. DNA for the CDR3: TGTGCCAGCTCACCGGCGGGGGGCAAGGATACGCAGTATTTT.

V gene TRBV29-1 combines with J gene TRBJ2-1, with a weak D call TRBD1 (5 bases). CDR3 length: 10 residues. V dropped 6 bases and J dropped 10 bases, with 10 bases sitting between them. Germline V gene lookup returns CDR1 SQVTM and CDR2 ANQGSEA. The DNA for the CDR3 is TGCAGCGTCTTTCAGGGCGAGCAGTTCTTC. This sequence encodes CSVFQGEQFF.

The CDR3 nucleotides read TGTGCCAGCAGTACTTGGGACAGAAGCTCTGGGGCCAACGTCCTGACTTTC. Its protein is CASSTWDRSSGANVLTF. This chain connects TRBV28 to TRBJ2-6; TRBD1 matches 7 bases. V shed 5 bases, J shed 0 bases, and the junction held 7 bases outside the gene matches. Germline CDR1 reads MDHEN; CDR2 reads SYDVKM. This CDR3 spans 17 amino acids.

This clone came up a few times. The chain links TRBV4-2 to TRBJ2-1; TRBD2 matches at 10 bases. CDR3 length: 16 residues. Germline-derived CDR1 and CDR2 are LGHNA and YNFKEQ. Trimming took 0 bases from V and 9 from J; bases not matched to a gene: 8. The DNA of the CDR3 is TGTGCCAGCAGCCAAGATCAGCTAGCGGGAGTCACTGAGCAGTTCTTC. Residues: CASSQDQLAGVTEQFF.

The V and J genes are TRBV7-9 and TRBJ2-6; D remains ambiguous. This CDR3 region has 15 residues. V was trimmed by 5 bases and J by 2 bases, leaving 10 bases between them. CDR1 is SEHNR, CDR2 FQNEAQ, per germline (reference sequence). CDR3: CASSPPAAGANVLTF. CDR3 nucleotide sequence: TGTGCCAGCAGCCCCCCCGCAGCTGGGGCCAACGTCCTGACTTTC.

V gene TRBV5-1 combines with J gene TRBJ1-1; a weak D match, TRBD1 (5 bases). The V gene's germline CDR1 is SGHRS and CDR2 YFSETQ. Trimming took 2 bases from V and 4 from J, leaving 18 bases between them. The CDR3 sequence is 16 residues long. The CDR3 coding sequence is TGCGCCAGCAGCTTACAGGCTCCAGGTAGTGGCACTGAAGCTTTCTTT. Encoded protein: CASSLQAPGSGTEAFF. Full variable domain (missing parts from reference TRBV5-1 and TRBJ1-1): KAGVTQTPRYLIKTRGQQVTLSCSPISGHRSVSWYQQTPGQGLQFLFEYFSETQRNKGNFPGRFSGRQFSNSRSEMNVSTLELGDSALYLCASSLQAPGSGTEAFFGQGTRLTVV.

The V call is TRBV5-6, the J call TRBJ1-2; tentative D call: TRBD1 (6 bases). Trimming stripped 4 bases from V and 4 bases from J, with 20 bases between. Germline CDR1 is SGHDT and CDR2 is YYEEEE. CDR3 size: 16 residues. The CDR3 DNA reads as TGTGCCAGCAGCCCTATTACCGAACAGGGCATCTATGGCTACACCTTC. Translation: CASSPITEQGIYGYTF. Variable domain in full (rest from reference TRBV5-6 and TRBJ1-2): DAGVTQSPTHLIKTRGQQVTLRCSPKSGHDTVSWYQQALGQGPQFIFQYYEEEERQRGNFPDRFSGHQFPNYSSELNVNALLLGDSALYLCASSPITEQGIYGYTFGSGTRLTVV.

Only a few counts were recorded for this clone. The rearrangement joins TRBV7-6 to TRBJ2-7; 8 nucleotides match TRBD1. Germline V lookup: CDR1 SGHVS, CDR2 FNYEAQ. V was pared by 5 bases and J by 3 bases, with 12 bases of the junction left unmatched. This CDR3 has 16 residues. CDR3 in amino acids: CASSGPGTGDGYEQYF. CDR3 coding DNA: TGTGCCAGCAGCGGGCCCGGGACAGGAGACGGCTACGAGCAGTACTTC.

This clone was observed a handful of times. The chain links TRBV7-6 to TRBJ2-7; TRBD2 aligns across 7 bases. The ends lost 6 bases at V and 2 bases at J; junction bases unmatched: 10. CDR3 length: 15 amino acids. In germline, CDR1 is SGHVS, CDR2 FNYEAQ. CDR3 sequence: CASSYLAEGPYEQYF. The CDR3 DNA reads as TGTGCCAGCAGTTACCTAGCGGAGGGTCCCTACGAGCAGTACTTC. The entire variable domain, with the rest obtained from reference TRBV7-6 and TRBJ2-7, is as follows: GAGVSQSPRYKVTKRGQDVALRCDPISGHVSLYWYRQALGQGPEFLTYFNYEAQQDKSGLPNDRFSAERPEGSISTLTIQRTEQRDSAMYRCASSYLAEGPYEQYFGPGTRLTVT.

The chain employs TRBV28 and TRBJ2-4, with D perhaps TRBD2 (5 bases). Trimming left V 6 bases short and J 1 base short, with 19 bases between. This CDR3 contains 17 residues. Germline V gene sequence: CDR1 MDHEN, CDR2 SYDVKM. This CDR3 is CASSLPTGKGAKNIQYF. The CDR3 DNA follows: TGTGCCAGCAGCCTCCCGACCGGGAAAGGGGCCAAAAACATTCAGTACTTC.

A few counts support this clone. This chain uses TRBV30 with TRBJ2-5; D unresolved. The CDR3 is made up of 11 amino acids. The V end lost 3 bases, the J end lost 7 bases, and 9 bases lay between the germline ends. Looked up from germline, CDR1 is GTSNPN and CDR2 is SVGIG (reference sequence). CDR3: CAWRVSGTQYF. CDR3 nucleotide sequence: TGTGCCTGGAGGGTCTCCGGGACCCAGTACTTC.

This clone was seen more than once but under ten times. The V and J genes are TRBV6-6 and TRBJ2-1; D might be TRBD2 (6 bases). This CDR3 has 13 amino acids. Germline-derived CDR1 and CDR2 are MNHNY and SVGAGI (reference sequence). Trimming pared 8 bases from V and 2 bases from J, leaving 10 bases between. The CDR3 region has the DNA TGTGCCAGCGGGAGGCAGACCTACAATGAGCAGTTCTTC. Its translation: CASGRQTYNEQFF.

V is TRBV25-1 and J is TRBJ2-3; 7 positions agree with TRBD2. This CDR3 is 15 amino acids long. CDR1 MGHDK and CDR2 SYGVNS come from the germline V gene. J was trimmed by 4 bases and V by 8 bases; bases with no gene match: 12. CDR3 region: CASSETGGGADTQYF. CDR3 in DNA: TGTGCCAGCTCCGAAACGGGAGGAGGGGCAGATACGCAGTATTTT.